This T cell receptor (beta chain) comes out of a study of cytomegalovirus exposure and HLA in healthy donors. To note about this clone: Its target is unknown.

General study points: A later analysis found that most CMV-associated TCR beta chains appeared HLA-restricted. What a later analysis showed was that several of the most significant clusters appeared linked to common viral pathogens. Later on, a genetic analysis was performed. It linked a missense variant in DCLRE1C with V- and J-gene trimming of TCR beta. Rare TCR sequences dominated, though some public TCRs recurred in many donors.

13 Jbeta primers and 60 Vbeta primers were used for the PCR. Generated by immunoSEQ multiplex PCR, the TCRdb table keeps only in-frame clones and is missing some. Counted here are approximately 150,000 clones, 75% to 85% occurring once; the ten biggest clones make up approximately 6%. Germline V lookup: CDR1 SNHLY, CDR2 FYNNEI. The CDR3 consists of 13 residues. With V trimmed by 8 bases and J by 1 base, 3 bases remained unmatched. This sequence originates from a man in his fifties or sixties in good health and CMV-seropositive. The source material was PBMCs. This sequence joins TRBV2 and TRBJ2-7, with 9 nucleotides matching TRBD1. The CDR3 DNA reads TGTGCCAGCGAAGGACAGGGGTCCTACGAGCAGTACTTC. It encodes CASEGQGSYEQYF.